The following is a T cell receptor beta chain sequence with its context. Its antigen remains unidentified. The data originate from a study of beta chain features in type 1 diabetes. General observations from the study: People with Type 1 diabetes carried modestly yet significantly shorter TCRB CDR3s in all four CD4+ subsets.

The isolated RNA, all of it, was reverse transcribed, so expressed TCRB transcripts were what got sequenced. Sequenced by immunoSEQ multiplex PCR; TCRdb stores in-frame clones only, minus some. The table shows hundreds of thousands of clones, with 11% to 15% occurring only once. CDR3 length: 15 residues. Germline lookup yields CDR1 SEHNR and CDR2 FQNEAQ (reference sequence). Trimming cost V 7 bases and J 3 bases, with 16 bases left between them. The receptor was derived from a man between 18 and 29 years old with type 1 diabetes. The chain links TRBV7-9 to TRBJ1-5; D is unresolved. Sample: naive CD4+ T cells from blood. CDR3: CASTEGRDFNQPQHF. For the CDR3, the DNA is TGTGCCAGCACGGAAGGCAGAGACTTCAATCAGCCCCAGCATTTT.